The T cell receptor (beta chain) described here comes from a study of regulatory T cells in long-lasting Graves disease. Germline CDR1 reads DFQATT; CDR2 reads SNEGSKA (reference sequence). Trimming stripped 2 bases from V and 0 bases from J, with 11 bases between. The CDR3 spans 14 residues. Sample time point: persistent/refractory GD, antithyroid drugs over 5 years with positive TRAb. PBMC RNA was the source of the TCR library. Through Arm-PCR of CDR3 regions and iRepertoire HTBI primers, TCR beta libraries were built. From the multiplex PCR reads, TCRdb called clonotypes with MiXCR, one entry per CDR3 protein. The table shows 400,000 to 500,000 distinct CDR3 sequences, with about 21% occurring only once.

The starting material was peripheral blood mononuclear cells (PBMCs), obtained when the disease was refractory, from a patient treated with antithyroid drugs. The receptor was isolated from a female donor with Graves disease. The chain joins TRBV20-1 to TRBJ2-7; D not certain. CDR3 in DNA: TGCAGTGCTAGACCACTCAGCAGCTCCTACGAGCAGTACTTC. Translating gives CSARPLSSSYEQYF.